The rows below give T cell receptor beta chains drawn from one sample of a study of OX40 agonist ivuxolimab in advanced cancers. Sequencing was performed with immunoSEQ multiplex PCR; in TCRdb, only in-frame clones are kept and a portion is missing. The sample has fewer than 80,000 clones, 80% to 90% seen once; the top ten hold over 0.95%. This sample comprised CD4+ or CD8+ T cells sorted from blood, obtained in a trial of the OX40 agonist ivuxolimab. These receptor sequences come from an adult with an advanced solid tumor such as melanoma, head and neck, liver or kidney cancer. CDR3s include the opening cysteine and the closing phenylalanine or tryptophan. D genes are given only for firm matches. For some rows the clone size is stated as once, few or many, or as a class when expanded; others skip it.

d_gene: .; abundance: few; j_gene: TRBJ1-2; v_gene: TRBV27; CDR3nt: TGTGCCAGCAGTTTATGGTCGGGGGCTCATGGCTACACCTTC; CDR3aa: CASSLWSGAHGYTF
d_gene: TRBD1; abundance: .; j_gene: TRBJ2-7; v_gene: TRBV11-2; CDR3nt: TGTGCCAGCAGCATACTACAGGGGGCAAGCTACGAGCAGTACTTC; CDR3aa: CASSILQGASYEQYF
d_gene: .; abundance: .; j_gene: TRBJ2-3; v_gene: TRBV7-2; CDR3nt: TGTGCCAGCAGCTTAGAATGGCCGCGAACGGCGCAGTATTTT; CDR3aa: CASSLEWPRTAQYF
d_gene: .; abundance: .; j_gene: TRBJ2-7; v_gene: TRBV7-6; CDR3nt: TGTGCCAGCAGACCGGGACCTCTACCTTCCTACGAGCAGTACTTC; CDR3aa: CASRPGPLPSYEQYF
d_gene: TRBD1; abundance: .; j_gene: TRBJ1-4; v_gene: TRBV18; CDR3nt: TGTGCCAGCTCACCACCGAGTGACAGGGGTGAAAAACTGTTTTTT; CDR3aa: CASSPPSDRGEKLFF
d_gene: .; abundance: .; j_gene: TRBJ1-1; v_gene: TRBV6-5; CDR3nt: TGTGCCAGCAGTGGGACTGTGAACACTGAAGCTTTCTTT; CDR3aa: CASSGTVNTEAFF
d_gene: .; abundance: .; j_gene: TRBJ2-1; v_gene: TRBV5-4; CDR3nt: TGTGCCAGCAGCGTCGAGGGGGGGGTTTTCTACAATGAGCAGTTCTTC; CDR3aa: CASSVEGGVFYNEQFF
d_gene: .; abundance: .; j_gene: TRBJ2-7; v_gene: TRBV6-6; CDR3nt: TGTGCCAGCAGCCGGAGCGCAGTTTCGATCTACGAGCAGTACTTC; CDR3aa: CASSRSAVSIYEQYF
d_gene: .; abundance: .; j_gene: TRBJ2-5; v_gene: TRBV2; CDR3nt: TGTGCCAGCAGTTGGGGGAAAGAGACCCAGTACTTC; CDR3aa: CASSWGKETQYF
d_gene: TRBD1; abundance: .; j_gene: TRBJ1-4; v_gene: TRBV25-1; CDR3nt: TGTGCCAGCAGTGAAGGGACAGGGAGTAATGAAAAACTGTTTTTT; CDR3aa: CASSEGTGSNEKLFF
d_gene: .; abundance: .; j_gene: TRBJ1-5; v_gene: TRBV19; CDR3nt: TGTGCCAGTAGTATAATTGGGGGCCGCCATCAGCCCCAGCATTTT; CDR3aa: CASSIIGGRHQPQHF
d_gene: TRBD1; abundance: .; j_gene: TRBJ2-7; v_gene: TRBV6-5; CDR3nt: TGTGCCAGCAGTCCACAGGGGCTTGACGAGCAGTACTTC; CDR3aa: CASSPQGLDEQYF
d_gene: .; abundance: .; j_gene: TRBJ1-1; v_gene: TRBV25-1; CDR3nt: TGTGCCAGCACTCTGGGCCTTTTTACCACTGAAGCTTTCTTT; CDR3aa: CASTLGLFTTEAFF
d_gene: TRBD2; abundance: .; j_gene: TRBJ2-5; v_gene: TRBV7-2; CDR3nt: TGTGCCAGCAGCTTGACGACTAGCGGGGGAAAGACCCAGTACTTC; CDR3aa: CASSLTTSGGKTQYF
d_gene: TRBD2; abundance: .; j_gene: TRBJ2-1; v_gene: TRBV25-1; CDR3nt: TGTGCCAGCAGTGAATGGGAGGGTGTCGATGAGCAGTTCTTC; CDR3aa: CASSEWEGVDEQFF
d_gene: TRBD2; abundance: .; j_gene: TRBJ2-2; v_gene: TRBV7-6; CDR3nt: TGTGCCAGCAGCGTGGGACTAGCGGTGAACACCGGGGAGCTGTTTTTT; CDR3aa: CASSVGLAVNTGELFF
d_gene: TRBD1; abundance: .; j_gene: TRBJ1-5; v_gene: TRBV19; CDR3nt: TGTGCCAGTAGCTCGACAGGGAAACAGCCCCAGCATTTT; CDR3aa: CASSSTGKQPQHF